This T cell receptor beta chain was observed in a study of blood T cell repertoires in COVID-19 (dated by TCRdb to the early 2020s). Background on the whole study: Collaborator samples came from the United States, Italy and Spain and covered acute and convalescent phases of COVID-19. The material from the prospective study consisted of cDNA or gDNA derived from T cells, B-cell-depleted T cells, or PBMCs. Deeply sampled blood TCRbeta repertoires from subjects exposed to, actively infected with, or recovered from COVID-19 were included in the dataset. The repertoires were released in a freely available public database meant as a resource for research on the immune response to SARS-CoV-2. The samples were drawn from the first 160 participants of the ongoing ImmuneRACE study and from over a thousand subjects provided by 6 global collaborators. The sample metadata nearly always contained a de-identified subject ID, COVID-19 status, age in years and sex. HLA class I and class II types, where available, came from metadata supplied by the sample provider rather than from assay-based typing. Broad study findings and their caveats: Clinical and demographic metadata were provided uncurated, with the amount varying by source and participant.

TCRbeta CDR3 regions were amplified from genomic DNA by means of the immunoSEQ Assay, a bias-controlled multiplex PCR. In the paper's pipeline: Within the assay, amplification of reference gene primers was used to estimate how many nucleated cells each sample contained. To quantify the absolute abundance of each unique TCRbeta CDR3 rearrangement, sequence reads were collapsed and filtered. For each sample, productive Simpson clonality was calculated as the square root of Simpson's diversity index across productive rearrangements. TCRdb limited this immuneACCESS table to in-frame rearrangements with V and J called. A share of clones is missing; checked studies link under half to unresolved V genes, and the rest is unexplained. V, J and clone size reflect that table, while D and trimming were determined from the DNA. The sample has under 200,000 clones on record, around nine tenths of them singletons. Together, the top ten hold approximately 6% of the sample.

About this clone: Its antigen is still unknown. Base qualities are not provided; no much larger clone lies one nucleotide away.

Reading the germline V gene gives CDR1 MNHEY and CDR2 SVGAGI. The CDR3 holds 13 amino acids from the cysteine to the phenylalanine. The entry retains the CDR3 DNA only, 39 bases that are in frame from base 1. V and J are truncated by 9 bases and 4 bases respectively, leaving an intervening sequence of 15 bases. Whole blood was collected in K2EDTA tubes by collaborating institutions according to the institutions' own protocols. For TCRbeta analysis, collaborators shipped samples as frozen whole blood, isolated PBMCs, or DNA extracted from either of those sample types. The specimen sequenced was peripheral blood. The receptor chain draws on TRBV6-5 and TRBJ1-2; confidence is insufficient to name the D gene. This receptor was obtained from a man aged 35 to 55 with active or convalescent COVID-19. The DNA reads TGTGCCAGTCGGACCGCGGGAGGCTATGGCTACACCTTC. This gives the protein CASRTAGGYGYTF.